This T cell receptor (beta chain) was sequenced during a study of cytomegalovirus exposure and HLA in healthy donors. This CDR3 has 18 amino acids. Germline CDR1 and CDR2: WNHNN and SYGVQD (reference sequence). Deletions cut 0 bases from V and 6 bases from J, with 22 bases between. The PCR used 60 Vbeta and 13 Jbeta primers. Assay used: immunoSEQ multiplex PCR; TCRdb lists only in-frame clones, some missing. Across under 90,000 clones, the top ten clones capture 7.5% to 8% of the sample. The TCR sequence derives from a female donor in good health and CMV-seropositive. The chain couples TRBV10-1 to TRBJ2-3; the D gene is possibly TRBD2 (6 bases). Sequencing input: PBMCs. Here the CDR3 DNA reads TGCGCCAGCAGTGAGTCGACGGGTGGGAGGACCCTTCGGGATACGCAGTATTTT. This gives the protein CASSESTGGRTLRDTQYF.